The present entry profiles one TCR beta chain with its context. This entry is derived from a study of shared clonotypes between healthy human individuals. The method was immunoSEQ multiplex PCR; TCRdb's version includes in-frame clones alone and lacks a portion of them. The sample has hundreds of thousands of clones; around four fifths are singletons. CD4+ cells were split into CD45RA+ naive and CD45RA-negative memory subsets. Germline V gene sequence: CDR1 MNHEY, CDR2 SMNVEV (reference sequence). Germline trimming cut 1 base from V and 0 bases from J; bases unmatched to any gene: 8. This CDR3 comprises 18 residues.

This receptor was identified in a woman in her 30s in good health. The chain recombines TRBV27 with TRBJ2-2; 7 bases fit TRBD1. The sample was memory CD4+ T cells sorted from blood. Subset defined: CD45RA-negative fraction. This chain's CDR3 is CASSLFGTVSANTGELFF. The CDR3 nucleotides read TGTGCCAGCAGTTTATTCGGGACAGTATCCGCGAACACCGGGGAGCTGTTTTTT.